Listed below are T cell receptor beta chains from one sample, sequenced in a study of cytomegalovirus exposure and HLA in healthy donors. Method: immunoSEQ multiplex PCR; TCRdb's copy keeps in-frame clones and lacks some. In the table there are roughly 100,000 clones, over 12% of which are singletons. Sequenced input: PBMCs. These receptors were obtained from a female donor in good health and CMV-seronegative. CDR3s include the opening cysteine and the closing phenylalanine or tryptophan. The D gene is left open where the match is weak. Where a row states a size, it is once, few, many or the class of an expanded clone; other rows omit it.

size,J,D,V,CDR3,DNA
NA,TRBJ2-7,TRBD1,TRBV6-6,CASSYPTGVDYEQYF,TGTGCCAGCAGTTACCCGACAGGGGTGGACTACGAGCAGTACTTC
NA,TRBJ2-3,NA,TRBV6-5,CASSLRGGTQYF,TGTGCCAGCAGCCTCCGCGGCGGTACGCAGTATTTT
NA,TRBJ1-6,NA,TRBV27,CASSLYGQRSYNSPLHF,TGTGCCAGCAGTTTATACGGACAGCGCTCCTATAATTCACCCCTCCACTTT
few,TRBJ1-5,NA,TRBV19,CASSIGQNNQPQHF,TGTGCCAGTAGTATAGGGCAGAATAATCAGCCCCAGCATTTT
NA,TRBJ2-5,NA,TRBV9,CASSVQGQETQYF,TGTGCCAGCAGCGTACAGGGTCAAGAGACCCAGTACTTC
few,TRBJ2-1,TRBD2,TRBV9,CASSAGTSGRVNEQFF,TGTGCCAGCAGCGCAGGGACTAGCGGGAGAGTCAATGAGCAGTTCTTC
NA,TRBJ2-7,TRBD2,TRBV28,CASTSDLASGFYEQYF,TGTGCCAGCACCTCTGATTTGGCTAGCGGTTTCTACGAGCAGTACTTC
once,TRBJ1-3,TRBD1,TRBV7-9,CASSYGTGTTIYF,TGTGCCAGCAGCTACGGGACAGGGACGACCATATATTTT
NA,TRBJ2-7,TRBD2,TRBV4-1,CASSPRTSGGALSPKNEQYF,TGCGCCAGCAGCCCCAGGACTAGCGGGGGGGCCTTAAGTCCTAAGAACGAGCAGTACTTC
NA,TRBJ1-6,TRBD1,TRBV18,CASSLGQENSPLHF,TGTGCCAGCTCACTGGGACAGGAGAATTCACCCCTCCACTTT
few,TRBJ1-4,TRBD1,TRBV4-2,CASSLEPGGSTNEKLFF,TGTGCCAGCAGCCTAGAGCCAGGGGGCTCAACTAATGAAAAACTGTTTTTT
NA,TRBJ2-5,TRBD2,TRBV28,CASGFGRVGFKTQYF,TGTGCCAGCGGATTCGGGAGGGTGGGGTTTAAGACCCAGTACTTC
NA,TRBJ2-2,TRBD2,TRBV7-2,CASSRRLAGTSGELFF,TGTGCCAGCAGCCGGAGACTAGCGGGGACTAGCGGGGAGCTGTTTTTT
NA,TRBJ2-7,NA,TRBV9,CASSVTAGSSYEQYF,TGTGCCAGCAGCGTAACGGCGGGAAGCTCCTACGAGCAGTACTTC
NA,TRBJ1-2,NA,TRBV9,CASSVAKGLNYGYTF,TGTGCCAGCAGCGTAGCAAAGGGACTTAACTATGGCTACACCTTC
few,TRBJ1-5,NA,TRBV7-2,CASSLGQRVQPQHF,TGTGCCAGCAGCTTGGGACAAAGAGTTCAGCCCCAGCATTTT
few,TRBJ1-1,NA,TRBV19,CGVGRTEAFF,TGTGGAGTGGGCCGGACTGAAGCTTTCTTT